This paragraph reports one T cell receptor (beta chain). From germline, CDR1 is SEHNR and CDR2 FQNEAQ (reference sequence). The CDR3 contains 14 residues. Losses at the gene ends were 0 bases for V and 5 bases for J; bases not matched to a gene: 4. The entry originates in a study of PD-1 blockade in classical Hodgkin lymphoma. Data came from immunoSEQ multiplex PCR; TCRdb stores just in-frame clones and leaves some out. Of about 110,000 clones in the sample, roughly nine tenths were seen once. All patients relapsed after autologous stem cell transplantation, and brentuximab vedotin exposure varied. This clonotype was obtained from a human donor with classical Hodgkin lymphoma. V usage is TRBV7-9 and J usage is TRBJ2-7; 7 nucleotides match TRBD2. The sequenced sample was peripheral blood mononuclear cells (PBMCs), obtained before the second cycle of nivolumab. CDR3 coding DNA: TGTGCCAGCAGCTTAGCGGGAGGGCTAAACGAGCAGTACTTC. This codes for CASSLAGGLNEQYF.